This T cell receptor beta chain is drawn from a study of a mutant IDH1 vaccine in newly diagnosed glioma. CDR1 is SGHDN, CDR2 FVKESK, per germline. V was pared by 6 bases and J by 5 bases, with 4 bases of the junction left unmatched. The CDR3 has 13 residues. Regarding time point: baseline, week 1 (first vaccination visit). Sample treatment: pre-vaccination baseline after standard-of-care therapy. Sequencing used immunoSEQ multiplex PCR; TCRdb keeps in-frame clones, though not all of them. The table shows 85,000 to 100,000 clones, with about four fifths occurring only once. The chain uses TRBV14 and TRBJ2-3; 8 bases are a match to TRBD1. The TCR was taken from a man in his forties with glioma. This specimen consisted of PBMCs, obtained from a glioma patient treated with radiotherapy, temozolomide or both. The DNA of the CDR3 is TGTGCCAGCAGACCGGACAGGGAAGATACGCAGTATTTT. As protein: CASRPDREDTQYF. The full variable domain, its missing parts supplied by reference TRBV14 and TRBJ2-3, is EAGVTQFPSHSVIEKGQTVTLRCDPISGHDNLYWYRRVMGKEIKFLLHFVKESKQDESGMPNNRFLAERTGGTYSTLKVQPAELEDSGVYFCASRPDREDTQYFGPGTRLTVL.